This T cell receptor (beta chain) comes out of a study of shared clonotypes between healthy human individuals. Remarks on this clone: Other DNA sequences within the sample encode an identical CDR3.

It was CD45RO-negative cells, positively selected for CCR7, that made up naive CD8 cells, with terminally differentiated effector memory CD45RA+ cells excluded. Healthy HIV-negative adults with no recent acute infections or vaccinations were recruited as donors. Using immunoSEQ multiplex PCR, the repertoire was profiled, and TCRdb retains in-frame clones only, with some absent. The sample includes about 2.1 million clones, just over 90% of them seen just once. V was cut by 2 bases and J by 0 bases, with 6 bases left in between. CDR3 size: 14 residues. Germline CDR1 is MNHEY and CDR2 is SMNVEV (reference sequence).

The chain recombines TRBV27 with TRBJ2-3; D uncertain. This sequence originates from a man in his late teens or twenties in good health. Some clones in this sample may be carry-over from other donors' samples. Sample: naive CD8+ T cells from PBMCs. CDR3 sequence reads: CASSLVSSTDTQYF. The CDR3 DNA reads TGTGCCAGCAGTTTAGTTTCTAGCACAGATACGCAGTATTTT.